Shown below are 22 T cell receptor beta chains from a single sample sequenced in a study of T-cell memory formation after mild COVID-19 (dated by TCRdb to the early 2020s). The library was prepared using 5' RACE. This sample was sequenced with an Illumina NovaSeq 6000. TCRdb trimmed the raw reads at Q25, called clones with MiXCR and kept productive beta chains. Identical CDR3 proteins give one entry, which carries the most common genes and DNA. Present in this sample are fewer than 400,000 distinct CDR3 sequences, about a sixth of which were seen just once. In total, the top ten clones hold 20% to 25% of the sample. Sequenced sample: PBMCs or a T cell subset sorted from them (not recorded which). These receptors originate from a man between 18 and 35 years old who had mild COVID-19 (a few samples of this study predate the infection). The sample titles of this study are shuffled in the database, so cell type and time point are left out; the donor was told from shared clones.

This rearrangement joins TRBV12-3 or TRBV12-4 to TRBJ1-1; D might be TRBD1 (5 bases). This CDR3 comprises 16 residues. V was trimmed by 2 bases and J by 1 base, leaving 14 bases between them. In DNA, the CDR3 is TGTGCCAGCAGTTTAATTTATGGGAGGGGGAACACTGAAGCTTTCTTT. Translation gives CASSLIYGRGNTEAFF.

This clonotype was seen a few times. The J gene is TRBJ2-1, the V gene TRBV7-6; D remains ambiguous. V was shortened by 1 base and J by 8 bases, with 12 bases between the two germline ends. Germline V gene sequence: CDR1 SGHVS, CDR2 FNYEAQ. There are 14 residues in the CDR3. This chain's CDR3 is CASSLDPDGHEQFF. The DNA for the CDR3 is TGTGCCAGCAGCTTAGACCCTGACGGGCATGAGCAGTTCTTC.

The chain uses TRBV6-5 and TRBJ1-2, with 7 positions matching TRBD1. The V segment lost 2 bases and the J segment 8 bases; nucleotides outside the gene matches: 5. Germline assignment: CDR1 MNHEY and CDR2 SVGAGI. CDR3 length equals 13 residues. The CDR3 spells CASSYDRAGGYTF. Written as DNA, the CDR3 is TGTGCCAGCAGTTACGACAGGGCAGGGGGCTACACCTTC.

The CDR3 DNA reads as TGTGCCAGCTCCCGGGAAGGGTCTGGAAACATTCAGTACTTC. As protein: CASSREGSGNIQYF. The V and J genes are TRBV18 and TRBJ2-4; a weak D match, TRBD2 (5 bases). The CDR3 contains 14 residues. Germline V gene sequence: CDR1 KGHSH, CDR2 LQKENI. V was pared by 6 bases and J by 6 bases, with 15 bases between.

In this sample, this clonotype turned up a few times. The chain recombines TRBV9 with TRBJ2-7, with D tentatively TRBD2 (5 bases). The CDR3 loop spans 14 amino acids. With 0 bases removed from V and 3 bases from J, the gap between germline ends came to 10 bases. Per germline, CDR1 SGDLS and CDR2 YYNGEE. CDR3 sequence: CASSVGLGDYEQYF. For the CDR3, the DNA is TGTGCCAGCAGCGTAGGGTTGGGAGACTACGAGCAGTACTTC.

This clonotype appeared a few times. This sequence joins TRBV2 and TRBJ2-3; D may be TRBD1 or TRBD2 (5 bases each). Germline CDR1 is SNHLY and CDR2 is FYNNEI. The CDR3 is made up of 16 amino acids. Trimming stripped 7 bases from V and 3 bases from J, with 20 bases between. The DNA for the CDR3 is TGTGCCAGCACACCGCGGAGGCGGACACAAACAGATACGCAGTATTTT. Protein product: CASTPRRRTQTDTQYF. Full variable domain (remainder filled in from reference TRBV2 and TRBJ2-3): EPEVTQTPSHQVTQMGQEVILRCVPISNHLYFYWYRQILGQKVEFLVSFYNNEISEKSEIFDDQFSVERPDGSNFTLKIRSTKLEDSAMYFCASTPRRRTQTDTQYFGPGTRLTVL.

The V and J genes are TRBV28 and TRBJ2-2; D is unclear. Germline V CDR1 and CDR2: MDHEN, SYDVKM. Deletions cut 6 bases from V and 7 bases from J, with 9 bases between. The CDR3 runs 12 residues. The CDR3 DNA follows: TGTGCCAGCAGGCCTGTCGGCGGGGAGCTGTTTTTT. Its translation: CASRPVGGELFF.

This clonotype was observed a few times. V gene TRBV7-8 combines with J gene TRBJ2-3, with 7 bases that match TRBD1. From germline, CDR1 is SGHVS and CDR2 FQNEAQ. The CDR3 covers 16 residues. The V gene end was trimmed by 4 bases and the J gene end by 3 bases; junction bases not matched to a gene: 10. The CDR3 loop is CASSSNRGSWTDTQYF. CDR3 nucleotide sequence: TGTGCCAGCAGCTCGAACAGGGGCTCTTGGACAGATACGCAGTATTTT.

This clonotype occurred a few times. This rearrangement joins TRBV20-1 to TRBJ1-1, with a tentative D call TRBD1 (5 bases). This CDR3 is 11 amino acids long. Germline CDR1 reads DFQATT; CDR2 reads SNEGSKA (reference sequence). CDR3 bases: TGCAGGGGGGAGGGCGGAACTGAAGCTTTCTTT. Translating it yields CRGEGGTEAFF.

This clonotype was picked up a small number of times. The chain carries TRBV3-1 and TRBJ1-3; D is uncertain. Trimming left V 4 bases short and J 3 bases short, with 10 bases between. In germline, CDR1 is LGHDT, CDR2 YNNKEL (reference sequence). The CDR3 sequence is 14 residues long. CDR3 DNA: TGTGCCAGCAGCCCGTTTTTGGTTGGAAACACCATATATTTT. Its translation: CASSPFLVGNTIYF. The entire variable domain, with the rest obtained from reference TRBV3-1 and TRBJ1-3, is as follows: DTAVSQTPKYLVTQMGNDKSIKCEQNLGHDTMYWYKQDSKKFLKIMFSYNNKELIINETVPNRFSPKSPDKAHLNLHINSLELGDSAVYFCASSPFLVGNTIYFGEGSWLTVV.

The J gene is TRBJ2-7, the V gene TRBV4-3, with TRBD2 as a possible D gene (5 bases). V lost 3 bases and J lost 2, with 14 bases in between. The CDR3 is 15 residues long. Germline loops: CDR1 LGHNA, CDR2 YSLEER. The chain's CDR3 is CASSHSEDPTYEQYF. CDR3 DNA sequence: TGCGCCAGCAGCCATTCGGAGGATCCGACCTACGAGCAGTACTTC.

The rearrangement uses TRBV28 and TRBJ1-5; no firm D call. Germline assignment: CDR1 MDHEN and CDR2 SYDVKM. The CDR3 covers 14 residues. Trimming removed 4 bases at V and 4 bases at J, with 11 bases between. DNA for the CDR3: TGTGCCAGCAGTTCGCCAGGAGGGAATCAGCCCCAGCATTTT. Residues: CASSSPGGNQPQHF. Based on the CDR3 plus reference TRBV28 and TRBJ1-5, the full variable domain is DVKVTQSSRYLVKRTGEKVFLECVQDMDHENMFWYRQDPGLGLRLIYFSYDVKMKEKGDIPEGYSVSREKKERFSLILESASTNQTSMYLCASSSPGGNQPQHFGDGTRLSIL.

The chain joins TRBV5-4 to TRBJ2-1; 10 nucleotides line up with TRBD1. Germline V gene lookup returns CDR1 SGHNT and CDR2 YYREEE (reference sequence). The CDR3 runs to 16 residues. Unmatched junction bases numbered 6, after V lost 1 base and J lost 5 bases. CDR3 DNA: TGTGCCAGCAGCTTGATTCTTGGGACAGGGGACAATGAGCAGTTCTTC. Translating it yields CASSLILGTGDNEQFF.

The count of this clonotype is one. J is TRBJ2-3 and V is TRBV10-3, with a weak D call TRBD2 (6 bases). Germline-derived CDR1 and CDR2 are ENHRY and SYGVKD. With 2 bases removed from V and 0 bases from J, the gap between germline ends came to 30 bases. The CDR3 runs to 22 residues. Here the CDR3 DNA reads TGTGCCATCAGTGAGACCCCGGTGGGCGGGACGGCCCCTATAAGGAGCACAGATACGCAGTATTTT. Its protein is CAISETPVGGTAPIRSTDTQYF.

This clonotype appeared a few times. The chain has TRBV5-4 and TRBJ2-3, with no clear D. Trimming left V 5 bases short and J 4 bases short, with 5 bases between. CDR1 is SGHNT and CDR2 is YYREEE in the germline V gene (reference sequence). The CDR3 has 11 residues. This CDR3 reads CASRGSDTQYF. CDR3 coding DNA: TGTGCCAGCAGGGGATCAGATACGCAGTATTTT.

This clonotype has only a few counts. This chain connects TRBV4-3 to TRBJ2-5; 9 bases are shared with TRBD1. This CDR3 is built from 15 residues. With 1 base clipped from V and 0 bases from J, the junction kept 0 bases outside the gene matches. The germline V gene encodes CDR1 LGHNA and CDR2 YSLEER. The CDR3 DNA follows: TGCGCCAGCAGCCAAGGGACAGGGGACCAAGAGACCCAGTACTTC. Residues: CASSQGTGDQETQYF.

This clonotype was counted between two and nine times. The chain combines TRBV5-1 with TRBJ1-2, with 7 bases fitting TRBD1. The V and J ends lost 3 bases and 8 bases, in that order; junction bases with no gene match: 7. CDR3 size: 13 residues. Germline CDR1 SGHRS, CDR2 YFSETQ. DNA for the CDR3: TGCGCCAGCAGCTACACAGGGGTGGAAGGCTACACCTTC. Its protein is CASSYTGVEGYTF.

This clonotype was seen only a few times. The chain couples TRBV12-3 or TRBV12-4 to TRBJ1-4, with 7 bases identical to TRBD1. There are 15 residues in the CDR3. Trimming took 6 bases from V and 8 from J; bases not matched to a gene: 12. CDR3 sequence reads: CASSHTRTGGEKLFF. As DNA, the CDR3 is TGTGCCAGCAGCCATACCAGGACAGGTGGGGAAAAACTGTTTTTT.

The table lists this clonotype with a few counts. The chain combines TRBV9 with TRBJ2-7, with 8 bases that match TRBD2. J was trimmed by 3 bases and V by 4 bases; bases with no gene match: 12. Germline values: CDR1 SGDLS, CDR2 YYNGEE. CDR3 length: 16 amino acids. CDR3 sequence (DNA): TGTGCCAGCAGCCTCTGGAAGCGGGGGAGCTACTACGAGCAGTACGTC. Its translation is CASSLWKRGSYYEQYV.

This clonotype has just a few counts. This chain connects TRBV28 to TRBJ1-2; 7 positions agree with TRBD1. V was pared by 5 bases and J by 5 bases, with 8 bases of the junction left unmatched. The CDR3 length is 14 residues. Germline V lookup: CDR1 MDHEN, CDR2 SYDVKM. CDR3 amino acids: CASSPRTGWYGYTF. The CDR3 DNA is TGTGCCAGCAGTCCCCGGACAGGATGGTATGGCTACACCTTC.

The chain uses TRBV14 and TRBJ1-3; D is undetermined. Between the trimmed V and J ends, which lost 6 bases and 0 bases, there was a span of 12 bases. CDR1 and CDR2 (germline): SGHDN, FVKESK. The CDR3 spans 15 residues. CDR3 DNA: TGTGCCAGCAGTCGTGGACGGAGCTCTGGAAACACCATATATTTT. It encodes CASSRGRSSGNTIYF.

The table lists this clonotype with a few counts. CDR3 sequence reads: CASSLSLQTNYGYTF. The CDR3 DNA reads TGCGCCAGCAGCTTGTCCCTTCAAACTAACTATGGCTACACCTTC. V gene TRBV5-1 combines with J gene TRBJ1-2; D remains ambiguous. In germline, CDR1 is SGHRS, CDR2 YFSETQ. The CDR3 extends over 15 amino acids. Trimming shortened V by 1 base and J by 0 bases, and 10 bases separated the two germline ends. Complete variable domain (other parts from reference TRBV5-1 and TRBJ1-2): KAGVTQTPRYLIKTRGQQVTLSCSPISGHRSVSWYQQTPGQGLQFLFEYFSETQRNKGNFPGRFSGRQFSNSRSEMNVSTLELGDSALYLCASSLSLQTNYGYTFGSGTRLTVV.